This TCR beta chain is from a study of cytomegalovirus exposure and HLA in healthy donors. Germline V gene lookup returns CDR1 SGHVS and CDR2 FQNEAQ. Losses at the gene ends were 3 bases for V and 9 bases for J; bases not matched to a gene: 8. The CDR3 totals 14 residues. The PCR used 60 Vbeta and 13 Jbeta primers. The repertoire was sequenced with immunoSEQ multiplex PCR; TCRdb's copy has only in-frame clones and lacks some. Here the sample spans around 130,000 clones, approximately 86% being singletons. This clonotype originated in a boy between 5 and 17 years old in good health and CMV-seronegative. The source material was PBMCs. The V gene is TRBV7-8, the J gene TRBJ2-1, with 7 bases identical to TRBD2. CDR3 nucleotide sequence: TGTGCCAGCAGCTTTTCGGGGGGAAAGACTGAGCAGTTCTTC. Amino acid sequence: CASSFSGGKTEQFF.